Following are 26 T cell receptor beta chains from one sample sequenced in a study of OX40 agonist ivuxolimab in advanced cancers. Using immunoSEQ multiplex PCR, the repertoire was profiled, and TCRdb retains in-frame clones only, with some absent. The table has 65,000 to 80,000 clones, 85% to 95% seen once. The sample was CD4+ or CD8+ T cells sorted from blood, taken in a trial of the OX40 agonist ivuxolimab. All receptors derive from an adult with an advanced solid tumor such as melanoma, head and neck, liver or kidney cancer.

V gene TRBV4-3 combines with J gene TRBJ1-4, with D tentatively TRBD1 (5 bases). The CDR3 loop spans 15 amino acids. The germline gives CDR1 LGHNA, CDR2 YSLEER. V lost 1 base, J lost 8 bases, and 14 bases lay in between. Here the CDR3 DNA reads TGCGCCAGCAGCCAAGGAATTAGGGGAGGCGAAAAACTGTTTTTT. Its protein is CASSQGIRGGEKLFF.

The chain uses TRBV13 and TRBJ2-7; 7 bases match TRBD1. The CDR3 has 15 residues. With V trimmed by 5 bases and J by 5 bases, 12 bases remained unmatched. Germline V gives CDR1 PRHDT, CDR2 FYEKMQ (reference sequence). CDR3 nucleotide sequence: TGTGCCAGCAGCCCTGTGACAGGGAGTCGAAACGAGCAGTACTTC. This sequence encodes CASSPVTGSRNEQYF.

J is TRBJ1-2 and V is TRBV29-1; 10 nucleotides align to TRBD1. In germline, CDR1 is SQVTM, CDR2 ANQGSEA. The length of the CDR3 is 14 residues. The V gene end was trimmed by 6 bases and the J gene end by 4 bases; junction bases not matched to a gene: 8. The CDR3: CSVGAGQGGYGYTF. The CDR3 DNA follows: TGCAGCGTAGGAGCCGGACAGGGGGGCTATGGCTACACCTTC.

The J gene is TRBJ2-5, the V gene TRBV13; 10 positions match TRBD1. V shed 1 base and J 5 bases; nucleotides not matched to a gene: 4. This CDR3 region has 15 residues. The germline V gene has CDR1 PRHDT and CDR2 FYEKMQ (reference sequence). The CDR3 region is CASSLEGQGSETQYF. CDR3 DNA: TGTGCCAGCAGCTTAGAGGGACAGGGGAGCGAGACCCAGTACTTC.

This chain links TRBV10-3 with TRBJ2-7; tentatively, D is TRBD1 (6 bases). Germline V gene data show CDR1 as ENHRY and CDR2 as SYGVKD. CDR3 length: 14 residues. V was trimmed by 3 bases and J by 3 bases, leaving 12 bases between them. The CDR3 nucleotides read TGTGCCATCAGTGACCCGGACAGTTTCTACGAGCAGTACTTC. Its translation: CAISDPDSFYEQYF.

The chain combines TRBV11-2 with TRBJ2-5; the match to TRBD1 covers 7 bases. Germline V gene sequence: CDR1 SGHAT, CDR2 FQNNGV. With V trimmed by 5 bases and J by 1 base, 10 bases remained unmatched. The CDR3 length is 16 residues. The DNA for the CDR3 is TGTGCCAGCAGCCCTCCCGGGACAGACACCCAAGAGACCCAGTACTTC. Its protein is CASSPPGTDTQETQYF.

The chain joins TRBV18 to TRBJ1-4; D is unresolved. Germline CDR1 and CDR2: KGHSH and LQKENI. V shed 0 bases and J shed 0 bases, with 5 bases lying between them. This CDR3 is built from 15 residues. Written as DNA, the CDR3 is TGTGCCAGCTCACCACCCGTAACAACTAATGAAAAACTGTTTTTT. Translated: CASSPPVTTNEKLFF.

This clone was seen a single time. This chain links TRBV27 with TRBJ1-4; 7 positions match TRBD1. V was clipped by 5 bases and J by 0 bases; unmatched bases: 6. CDR1 MNHEY and CDR2 SMNVEV come from the germline V gene (reference sequence). The CDR3 extends over 16 amino acids. Here the CDR3 reads CASSGDSRATNEKLFF. The CDR3 coding sequence is TGTGCCAGCAGTGGGGACAGCCGTGCAACTAATGAAAAACTGTTTTTT.

The V call is TRBV5-4, the J call TRBJ1-6; D is unclear. Germline CDR1 SGHNT, CDR2 YYREEE (reference sequence). The CDR3 contains 14 residues. The V gene lost 1 base and the J gene lost 6 bases, with 8 bases spanning the gap. CDR3 residues: CASSLSGSNSPLHF. The CDR3 nucleotides read TGTGCCAGCAGCTTGAGCGGAAGTAATTCACCCCTCCACTTT.

This clone has only one observation. The chain has TRBV28 and TRBJ1-5, with 10 bases that match TRBD1. CDR3 length: 17 residues. Germline V gene lookup returns CDR1 MDHEN and CDR2 SYDVKM. The V gene end was trimmed by 2 bases and the J gene end by 4 bases; junction bases not matched to a gene: 8. The CDR3, as DNA: TGTGCCAGCAGTTTAAATGGACAGGGGGTGCATAATCAGCCCCAGCATTTT. It codes for CASSLNGQGVHNQPQHF.

This chain connects TRBV10-3 to TRBJ1-1, with TRBD1 matching over 9 bases. Per the germline V gene, CDR1 is ENHRY and CDR2 is SYGVKD. J lost 0 bases, V lost 6 bases, and 8 bases had no gene match. The CDR3 covers 16 residues. This CDR3 reads CAIRQGAGTMNTEAFF. The CDR3 DNA follows: TGTGCCATCAGACAGGGGGCCGGAACGATGAACACTGAAGCTTTCTTT.

The chain couples TRBV6-5 to TRBJ2-5; TRBD1 or TRBD2 may be the D gene (6 bases each). CDR3 length equals 15 residues. Per the germline V gene, CDR1 is MNHEY and CDR2 is SVGAGI. Trimming shortened V by 1 base and J by 1 base, and 10 bases separated the two germline ends. CDR3 sequence: CASSYLGGPQETQYF. The CDR3 coding sequence is TGTGCCAGCAGTTACTTGGGGGGCCCCCAAGAGACCCAGTACTTC.

The chain links TRBV6-7 to TRBJ1-4, with 12 bases aligning to TRBD1. TRBV6-7 is an open reading frame, and its role is uncertain. This CDR3 spans 17 amino acids. J lost 2 bases, V lost 5 bases, and 6 bases had no gene match. CDR3 residues: CASSGGTGGETNEKLFF. CDR3 sequence (DNA): TGTGCCAGCAGTGGTGGGACAGGGGGCGAGACTAATGAAAAACTGTTTTTT.

The V gene is TRBV9, the J gene TRBJ2-1; 10 nucleotides align to TRBD2. This CDR3 contains 15 residues. V lost 0 bases and J lost 8; bases outside the gene matches: 5. The germline V gene has CDR1 SGDLS and CDR2 YYNGEE. The CDR3 sequence: CASSVVAGGGHEQFF. As DNA, the CDR3 is TGTGCCAGCAGCGTAGTAGCGGGGGGCGGCCATGAGCAGTTCTTC.

The chain recombines TRBV7-8 with TRBJ2-3; 8 bases are shared with TRBD1. The CDR3 is 16 amino acids. Germline V gene lookup returns CDR1 SGHVS and CDR2 FQNEAQ. J gave up 1 base and V 0 bases, and 3 bases lay outside the gene matches. The CDR3 sequence is CASSLAAGGGTDTQYF. The DNA of the CDR3 is TGTGCCAGCAGCTTAGCGGCAGGGGGCGGCACAGATACGCAGTATTTT.

This clone was seen a few times. This chain links TRBV7-9 with TRBJ2-7; 7 bases align to TRBD1. The germline CDR1 and CDR2 sequences are SEHNR and FQNEAQ (reference sequence). This CDR3 comprises 13 residues. The trim removed 1 base at V and 3 bases at J, leaving 0 bases unmatched. CDR3 in DNA: TGTGCCAGCAGCTTAGGGACAGGCTACGAGCAGTACTTC. As protein: CASSLGTGYEQYF.

The V and J genes are TRBV19 and TRBJ1-2, with 7 bases fitting TRBD1. This CDR3 is 15 amino acids long. The V gene's germline CDR1 is LNHDA and CDR2 SQIVND (reference sequence). The trim removed 2 bases at V and 5 bases at J, leaving 8 bases unmatched. The CDR3 loop is CASSITGTAIYGYTF. CDR3 sequence (DNA): TGTGCCAGTAGTATAACTGGGACAGCGATTTATGGCTACACCTTC. The entire variable domain, with the rest obtained from reference TRBV19 and TRBJ1-2, is as follows: DGGITQSPKYLFRKEGQNVTLSCEQNLNHDAMYWYRQDPGQGLRLIYYSQIVNDFQKGDIAEGYSVSREKKESFPLTVTSAQKNPTAFYLCASSITGTAIYGYTFGSGTRLTVV.

The chain combines TRBV13 with TRBJ2-6; weak D call: TRBD1 (6 bases). Trimming removed 4 bases at V and 0 bases at J, with 7 bases between. This CDR3 has 15 amino acids. Per germline, CDR1 PRHDT and CDR2 FYEKMQ (reference sequence). In nucleotides, the CDR3 is TGTGCCAGCAGCTCGGACAGCTCTGGGGCCAACGTCCTGACTTTC. This gives the protein CASSSDSSGANVLTF. The whole variable domain, remainder taken from reference TRBV13 and TRBJ2-6, is AAGVIQSPRHLIKEKRETATLKCYPIPRHDTVYWYQQGPGQDPQFLISFYEKMQSDKGSIPDRFSAQQFSDYHSELNMSSLELGDSALYFCASSSDSSGANVLTFGAGSRLTVL.

This rearrangement joins TRBV7-6 to TRBJ2-5; D is unresolved. Germline CDR1 and CDR2: SGHVS and FNYEAQ. V lost 6 bases and J lost 2, with 13 bases in between. The CDR3 has 14 residues. The chain's CDR3 is CASSAPQIQETQYF. The CDR3 DNA sequence: TGTGCCAGCAGTGCCCCACAGATTCAAGAGACCCAGTACTTC.

The chain recombines TRBV6-5 with TRBJ2-7; 8 nucleotides agree with TRBD1. Trimming took 5 bases from V and 3 from J; bases not matched to a gene: 9. The CDR3 has 15 residues. The germline V gene encodes CDR1 MNHEY and CDR2 SVGAGI. The chain's CDR3 is CASSPWGTGLYEQYF. The DNA of the CDR3 is TGTGCCAGCAGTCCCTGGGGGACAGGTCTCTACGAGCAGTACTTC.

The rearrangement uses TRBV13 and TRBJ2-2; D tentatively reads TRBD1 or TRBD2 (5 bases each). Germline values: CDR1 PRHDT, CDR2 FYEKMQ (reference sequence). The CDR3 loop spans 13 amino acids. Trimming pared 3 bases from V and 4 bases from J, leaving 6 bases between. The CDR3 nucleotides are TGTGCCAGCAGCTTGGGGGTCACCGGGGAGCTGTTTTTT. Protein sequence: CASSLGVTGELFF.

The V gene is TRBV29-1, the J gene TRBJ2-7; 8 bases match TRBD2. From germline, CDR1 is SQVTM and CDR2 ANQGSEA. Trimming took 1 base from V and 2 from J; bases not matched to a gene: 10. The CDR3 spans 16 residues. This chain's CDR3 is CSVEADIAGFAYEQYF. The CDR3 nucleotides read TGCAGCGTTGAAGCCGACATAGCGGGGTTCGCCTACGAGCAGTACTTC.

The chain couples TRBV23-1 to TRBJ2-7, with D perhaps TRBD1 (7 bases). TRBV23-1 is placed among ORFs of uncertain function. The V and J ends lost 8 bases and 3 bases respectively, with 17 bases between them. The length of the CDR3 is 14 residues. CDR3 amino acids: CASAPGQGGYEQYF. The CDR3 bases are TGCGCCAGCGCACCCGGCCAGGGGGGCTACGAGCAGTACTTC.

This rearrangement joins TRBV7-9 to TRBJ2-7; D not certain. V gave up 5 bases and J gave up 0 bases, with 8 bases separating them. CDR1 is SEHNR and CDR2 is FQNEAQ in the germline V gene (reference sequence). CDR3 size: 13 residues. The chain's CDR3 is CASSPQDSYEQYF. DNA of the CDR3: TGTGCCAGCAGCCCCCAGGACTCCTACGAGCAGTACTTC.

The chain links TRBV4-1 to TRBJ2-7, with D possibly matching TRBD1 (6 bases). Between the trimmed V and J ends, which lost 0 bases and 5 bases, there was a span of 14 bases. Looked up from germline, CDR1 is MGHRA and CDR2 is YSYEKL. The CDR3 is 15 residues long. CDR3 bases: TGCGCCAGCAGCCAAGAATCAGGGGCACTGGACGAGCAGTACTTC. Encoded protein: CASSQESGALDEQYF.

The rearrangement joins TRBV5-6 to TRBJ1-2; weak D call: TRBD1 (6 bases). The V and J ends lost 5 bases and 6 bases respectively, with 17 bases between them. The CDR3 consists of 14 residues. Germline V gene lookup returns CDR1 SGHDT and CDR2 YYEEEE. The CDR3 sequence is CASRLWGGSNGYTF. The CDR3 bases are TGTGCCAGCAGGCTTTGGGGGGGCTCTAATGGCTACACCTTC.